This TCR beta chain was observed in a study of T cells after yellow fever vaccination. Findings and caveats of the study: After the booster, approximately 95% of CD4 and about nine tenths of CD8 primary-response clones were re-detected. A weaker secondary response peaked on day 5, the primary on day 15. Of the clonotypes, a small share occurred in both CD4 and CD8 compartments.

Template-switching 5'RACE yielded the TCR cDNA; a universal primer site and UMIs were added in the process. TCRdb ran MiXCR on the 5' RACE reads and lists one entry per CDR3 protein. The sample includes fewer than 350,000 distinct CDR3 sequences, around 3.9% of them seen just once. The V end was cut by 4 bases, the J end by 5 bases, with 12 bases between. Per germline, CDR1 SGHRS and CDR2 YFSETQ. This CDR3 is 13 amino acids long. For this clonotype: Its matching antigen is unknown.

The source was PBMCs, collected on the day of the yellow fever booster vaccination. This TCR was sampled from a man aged 18 to 29 who received the YFV17D yellow fever vaccine. The rearrangement links TRBV5-1 to TRBJ1-1, with D tentatively TRBD1 (5 bases). This CDR3 reads CASSTWGVTEAFF. Written as DNA, the CDR3 is TGCGCCAGCAGCACATGGGGGGTGACTGAAGCTTTCTTT.